Detailed here is one T cell receptor (beta chain). The antigen is unknown. Germline is not matched at one junction end, which may reflect a read error. These data belong to a study of T cell repertoires in cytomegalovirus infection. In the study overall: Public TCR beta signatures marked donors with CMV infection and the matching HLA.

Study outcomes and limitations: The ex vivo response showed dominance by HLA-C-restricted CMV-specific TCR beta clonotypes.

TCRdb called the reads again in MiXCR, with one record for every CDR3 protein. The sample lists about 310,000 distinct CDR3 sequences, about 17% occurring once. Sequenced: PBMCs. The sequence came from a human donor in good health (CMV status not recorded). Some clones in this sample may be carry-over from other donors' samples.

The CDR3: CASSQDRGVTGVAF. CDR3 coding DNA: TGTGCCAGCAGCCAAGATCGGGGGGTTACAGGGGTCGCCTTC. The J gene is TRBJ1-2, the V gene TRBV4-2, with 7 positions matching TRBD1. The CDR3 has 14 amino acids. From germline, CDR1 is LGHNA and CDR2 YNFKEQ.